A single sample is the source of the 8 T cell receptor beta chains below, sequenced in a study of graft-versus-host responses after intestinal transplantation. Antigen specificity for these receptors is unknown. Clones were read by immunoSEQ multiplex PCR, and TCRdb kept only the in-frame ones, dropping some. The sample lists around 110,000 clones; just over 90% were seen once. The source material was unstimulated CD4+ T cells sorted from spleen or lymph node cells, sampled before intestinal transplant. Receptors originate from a human donor who received an intestinal transplant.

The chain combines TRBV19 with TRBJ1-2; no reliable D call. V shed 5 bases and J shed 4 bases, with 8 bases lying between them. Germline CDR1 LNHDA, CDR2 SQIVND (reference sequence). The CDR3 sequence is 12 residues long. The CDR3 bases are TGTGCCAGTAGTCCTTCGGTCTATGGCTACACCTTC. Translation: CASSPSVYGYTF.

The chain couples TRBV28 to TRBJ2-1, with a weak D call TRBD2 (6 bases). The CDR3 has 15 amino acids. Germline assignment: CDR1 MDHEN and CDR2 SYDVKM. V dropped 8 bases and J dropped 4 bases, with 18 bases sitting between them. CDR3 nucleotides: TGTGCCAGCGCCATCCCGGGACTTGCATACAATGAGCAGTTCTTC. Its translation: CASAIPGLAYNEQFF.

The chain links TRBV28 to TRBJ2-5, with D possibly being TRBD2 (5 bases). CDR3 size: 13 residues. V was trimmed by 6 bases and J by 0 bases, leaving 8 bases between them. Germline loops: CDR1 MDHEN, CDR2 SYDVKM. CDR3 region: CASSRGNQETQYF. CDR3 nucleotides: TGTGCCAGCAGCCGGGGTAACCAAGAGACCCAGTACTTC.

J is TRBJ1-1 and V is TRBV25-1; D gene ambiguous. V shed 3 bases and J shed 1 base, with 12 bases lying between them. Germline CDR1 MGHDK, CDR2 SYGVNS. This CDR3 contains 15 residues. The CDR3 loop is CASSDYGYPNTEAFF. DNA for the CDR3: TGTGCCAGCAGTGACTACGGGTACCCGAACACTGAAGCTTTCTTT.

The chain combines TRBV5-1 with TRBJ2-1, with 12 bases matching TRBD2. Germline loops: CDR1 SGHRS, CDR2 YFSETQ. This CDR3 spans 15 amino acids. Trimming removed 4 bases from V and 6 bases from J; junction bases left unmatched: 5. The DNA for the CDR3 is TGCGCCAGCAGCCTCCTAGCGGGGGGGCCCAATGAGCAGTTCTTC. This codes for CASSLLAGGPNEQFF.

The J gene is TRBJ2-1, the V gene TRBV29-1; 13 bases agree with TRBD2. After removal of 7 bases from V and 7 bases from J, the junction contained 7 bases not matched to a gene. The germline CDR1 and CDR2 sequences are SQVTM and ANQGSEA. The CDR3 consists of 14 residues. The DNA of the CDR3 is TGCAGCGGAACGGGACTAGCGGGAAAGAATGAGCAGTTCTTC. Translating it yields CSGTGLAGKNEQFF.

This rearrangement joins TRBV9 to TRBJ1-2, with D unresolved. V was cut by 0 bases and J by 4 bases, with 10 bases left in between. Germline V gives CDR1 SGDLS, CDR2 YYNGEE. The CDR3 extends over 14 amino acids. The CDR3 region has the DNA TGTGCCAGCAGCGTAGTTCCGGGGTCCTATGGCTACACCTTC. It translates to CASSVVPGSYGYTF.

This chain joins TRBV29-1 and TRBJ2-1; 13 bases match TRBD2. The CDR3 runs 19 residues. The V gene end was trimmed by 4 bases and the J gene end by 3 bases; junction bases not matched to a gene: 15. Germline V lookup: CDR1 SQVTM, CDR2 ANQGSEA. This CDR3 reads CSVVGLETSGRKVYNEQFF. The CDR3 DNA is TGCAGCGTTGTTGGTTTGGAGACTAGCGGGAGGAAGGTCTACAATGAGCAGTTCTTC.